These 8 T cell receptor beta chains were sequenced from one sample in a study of blood T cell repertoires in COVID-19. The table came from immunoSEQ multiplex PCR; TCRdb's copy has only in-frame clones and leaves some out. This sample has 120,000 to 150,000 clones; around 81% occur once, and the top ten carry approximately 13%. Sequencing input: peripheral blood. These receptors were obtained from a man in his fifties or sixties with active or convalescent COVID-19.

V and J are TRBV7-2 and TRBJ2-1, with 8 bases that match TRBD2. After removal of 0 bases from V and 8 bases from J, the junction contained 6 bases not matched to a gene. Germline V lookup: CDR1 SGHTA, CDR2 FQGNSA. This CDR3 region has 15 residues. The CDR3 here is CASSLASGSQYEQFF. In DNA, the CDR3 is TGTGCCAGCAGCTTAGCGAGCGGGAGTCAGTATGAGCAGTTCTTC.

The V call is TRBV3-1 (or the pseudogene TRBV3-2), the J call TRBJ1-2; D unclear. V shed 2 bases and J shed 2 bases, with 9 bases lying between them. Germline values: CDR1 LGHDT, CDR2 YNNKEL (reference sequence). CDR3 size: 14 residues. This chain's CDR3 is CASSQQYRNYGYTF. The CDR3 DNA reads as TGTGCCAGCAGCCAACAATACCGGAACTATGGCTACACCTTC.

The V gene is TRBV5-1, the J gene TRBJ2-3; a weak D match, TRBD1 (6 bases). Germline V gene lookup returns CDR1 SGHRS and CDR2 YFSETQ. The CDR3 length is 13 residues. V lost 2 bases and J 5 bases, leaving 9 bases between the germline ends. DNA for the CDR3: TGCGCCAGCAGCTTTAGACAGGAAGATACGCAGTATTTT. The encoded protein is CASSFRQEDTQYF.

This clone has at least ten counts. V usage is TRBV4-1 and J usage is TRBJ2-7; tentative D call: TRBD1 (6 bases). Between the trimmed V and J ends, which lost 3 bases and 1 base, there was a span of 13 bases. The germline V gene encodes CDR1 MGHRA and CDR2 YSYEKL. The CDR3 totals 15 residues. In DNA, the CDR3 is TGCGCCAGCAGCCAGGGGCTACAGGGTTCCTACGAGCAGTACTTC. It codes for CASSQGLQGSYEQYF.

The chain combines TRBV12-1 with TRBJ2-5; no DNA check was done on the table's D call, TRBD2. TRBV12-1 is noted as a pseudogene. This CDR3 comprises 14 residues. The CDR3 bases are TGTGCCAGCAGCTTCCCTCGACTACGCGGGACCCAGTACTTC. Translated: CASSFPRLRGTQYF.

This chain links TRBV11-2 with TRBJ1-1; possible D gene TRBD1, 5 bases. Trimming cost V 0 bases and J 1 base, with 9 bases left between them. The CDR3 covers 15 residues. Germline V gene sequence: CDR1 SGHAT, CDR2 FQNNGV. The CDR3 reads CASSLEGGGNTEAFF. In DNA, the CDR3 is TGTGCCAGCAGCTTAGAGGGCGGGGGGAACACTGAAGCTTTCTTT.

This clone was picked up one time. This chain connects TRBV6-6 to TRBJ2-7, with 7 nucleotides matching TRBD2. The CDR3 is 15 amino acids. Germline V gene data show CDR1 as MNHNY and CDR2 as SVGAGI (reference sequence). V lost 7 bases and J lost 3; bases outside the gene matches: 12. In nucleotides, the CDR3 is TGTGCCAGCACCCTAGGCGGAGCGGGAAGCTACGAGCAGTACTTC. Its translation: CASTLGGAGSYEQYF.

This rearrangement joins TRBV9 to TRBJ2-5, with TRBD2 matching over 8 bases. The length of the CDR3 is 22 residues. CDR1 SGDLS and CDR2 YYNGEE come from the germline V gene. The V segment lost 0 bases and the J segment 1 base; nucleotides outside the gene matches: 23. CDR3 sequence reads: CASSVAPSGQGGGLGTQETQYF. As DNA, the CDR3 is TGTGCCAGCAGCGTAGCGCCGAGTGGGCAGGGTGGGGGACTAGGCACCCAAGAGACCCAGTACTTC.